This T cell receptor (beta chain) is from a study of lymphopenia after photon versus proton radiotherapy. Whole-study findings and limits: Photon-treated patients lost naive T cells and TCR diversity; proton-treated stayed stable.

As to this clone: Its target is unknown.

CDR3 length equals 16 residues. Germline CDR1 LNHDA, CDR2 SQIVND (reference sequence). V gave up 2 bases and J gave up 6 bases; unmatched junction bases: 9. The protocol was immunoSEQ multiplex PCR, while the TCRdb copy is restricted to in-frame clones and leaves out a portion. The sample lists roughly 38,000 clones, 80% to 95% occurring once. The material sequenced was peripheral blood, taken from a patient treated with photon-based radiotherapy. The chain couples TRBV19 to TRBJ1-1; 10 bases agree with TRBD1. This TCR came from a man in his sixties with cholangiocarcinoma. The CDR3 DNA reads TGTGCCAGTAGTATAAGATCTGGGACAGGGGTACCTGAAGCTTTCTTT. It specifies CASSIRSGTGVPEAFF.